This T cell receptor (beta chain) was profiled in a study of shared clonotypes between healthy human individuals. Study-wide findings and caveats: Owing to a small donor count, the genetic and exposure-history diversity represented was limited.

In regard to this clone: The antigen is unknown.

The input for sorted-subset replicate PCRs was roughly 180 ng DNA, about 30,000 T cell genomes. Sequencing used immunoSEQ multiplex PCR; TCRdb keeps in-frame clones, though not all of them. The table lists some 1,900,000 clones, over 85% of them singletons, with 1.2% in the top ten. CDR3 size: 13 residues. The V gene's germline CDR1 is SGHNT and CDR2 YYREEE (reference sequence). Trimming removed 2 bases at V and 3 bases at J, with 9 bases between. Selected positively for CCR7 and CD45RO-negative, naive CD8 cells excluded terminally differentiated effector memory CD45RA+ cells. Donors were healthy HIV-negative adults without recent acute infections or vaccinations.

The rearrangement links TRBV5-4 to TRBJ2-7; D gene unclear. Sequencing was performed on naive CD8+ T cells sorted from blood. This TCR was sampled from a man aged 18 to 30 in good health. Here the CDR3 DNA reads TGTGCCAGCAGCTTAGATCAGGACTACGAGCAGTACTTC. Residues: CASSLDQDYEQYF.